These 10 T cell receptor beta chains were sequenced from one sample in a study of blood T cell repertoires in COVID-19. Generated by immunoSEQ multiplex PCR, the TCRdb table keeps only in-frame clones and is missing some. The sample comprises 300,000 to 450,000 clones, around 89% of which are singletons, and roughly 1.2% rests with the top ten. Sample: PBMCs or T cells enriched from blood (not recorded which). Receptors were obtained from a young woman who had recovered from COVID-19.

V usage is TRBV30 and J usage is TRBJ1-3; a possible D gene is TRBD1 (5 bases). The CDR3 sequence is 13 residues long. The V end lost 3 bases, the J end lost 2 bases, and 8 bases lay between the germline ends. Germline loops: CDR1 GTSNPN, CDR2 SVGIG (reference sequence). The CDR3 DNA reads TGTGCCTGGAGGGACAATCCTGGAAACACCATATATTTT. Amino acids: CAWRDNPGNTIYF.

The genes are TRBV5-1 and TRBJ2-2, with 7 bases aligning to TRBD2. V trimming: 1 base; J trimming: 5 bases; junction bases outside the gene matches: 5. Germline V gives CDR1 SGHRS, CDR2 YFSETQ. The CDR3 covers 15 residues. The CDR3 nucleotides are TGCGCCAGCAGCTTGTGGACCGGGAGGACCGGGGAGCTGTTTTTT. Translated: CASSLWTGRTGELFF. Combining the CDR3 with reference TRBV5-1 and TRBJ2-2 gives the whole variable domain KAGVTQTPRYLIKTRGQQVTLSCSPISGHRSVSWYQQTPGQGLQFLFEYFSETQRNKGNFPGRFSGRQFSNSRSEMNVSTLELGDSALYLCASSLWTGRTGELFFGEGSRLTVL.

This chain connects TRBV5-6 to TRBJ1-6; possible D gene TRBD1, 5 bases. V was shortened by 4 bases and J by 6 bases, with 20 bases between the two germline ends. The CDR3 is 17 residues long. Germline CDR1 and CDR2: SGHDT and YYEEEE. Written as DNA, the CDR3 is TGTGCCAGCAGCCGATATGACATAGGGGCGGCTAATTCACCCCTCCACTTT. Protein sequence: CASSRYDIGAANSPLHF.

Comment on this clone: The sample has other DNA sequences that encode this CDR3 too. The chain joins TRBV6-4 to TRBJ2-3; TRBD2 might be the D (5 bases). V shed 3 bases and J shed 0 bases, with 7 bases lying between them. CDR1 and CDR2 (germline): MRHNA, SNTAGT. The CDR3 contains 14 residues. CDR3 sequence: CASSEAGSTDTQYF. CDR3 sequence (DNA): TGTGCCAGCAGTGAGGCGGGTAGCACAGATACGCAGTATTTT.

The gene calls are TRBV5-1 and TRBJ1-3; tentative D call: TRBD1 (5 bases). This CDR3 has 15 residues. Germline CDR1 reads SGHRS; CDR2 reads YFSETQ. V was shortened by 4 bases and J by 2 bases, with 13 bases between the two germline ends. The CDR3 nucleotides are TGCGCCAGCAGCCCTCAGGGCTTTCCTGGAAACACCATATATTTT. It codes for CASSPQGFPGNTIYF.

This chain joins TRBV2 and TRBJ2-7, with no clear D. This CDR3 has 13 amino acids. CDR1 SNHLY and CDR2 FYNNEI come from the germline V gene. Trimming left V 4 bases short and J 0 bases short, with 7 bases between. CDR3 coding DNA: TGTGCCAGCAGTGTGTCATTCTCCTACGAGCAGTACTTC. Translating gives CASSVSFSYEQYF. The whole variable domain, filled in from reference TRBV2 and TRBJ2-7, reads EPEVTQTPSHQVTQMGQEVILRCVPISNHLYFYWYRQILGQKVEFLVSFYNNEISEKSEIFDDQFSVERPDGSNFTLKIRSTKLEDSAMYFCASSVSFSYEQYFGPGTRLTVT.

The rearrangement links TRBV12-5 to TRBJ2-7, with D unresolved. Trimming removed 0 bases from V and 6 bases from J, with 6 bases in between. Per germline, CDR1 LGHNT and CDR2 FRNRAP. The CDR3 loop spans 12 amino acids. The CDR3 coding sequence is TGTGCTAGTGGTTTGGTACCAGGCGAGCAGTACTTC. Translated: CASGLVPGEQYF.

Here the CDR3 reads CATSDSWGQGGEQYF. The CDR3 nucleotides read TGTGCCACCAGTGATTCCTGGGGACAGGGGGGCGAGCAGTACTTC. This chain joins TRBV24-1 and TRBJ2-7; 11 positions agree with TRBD1. The germline CDR1 and CDR2 sequences are KGHDR and SFDVKD. V shed 2 bases and J 6 bases; nucleotides not matched to a gene: 5. The CDR3 is 15 residues long.

The rearrangement uses TRBV3-1 (or the pseudogene TRBV3-2) and TRBJ1-1; D gene ambiguous. V was cut by 3 bases and J by 6 bases, with 8 bases left in between. CDR3 size: 12 residues. Germline CDR1 reads LGHDT; CDR2 reads YNNKEL (reference sequence). CDR3 coding DNA: TGTGCCAGCAGCCATGCGAGCGCTGAAGCTTTCTTT. Translated: CASSHASAEAFF.

CDR3 bases: TGCAGCGTTGAACCTAGCGGGGGTGAGCAGTTCTTC. The encoded protein is CSVEPSGGEQFF. The chain carries TRBV29-1 and TRBJ2-1; 10 bases map to TRBD2. This CDR3 spans 12 amino acids. V lost 2 bases to trimming and J lost 9 bases; unmatched junction nucleotides: 1. Germline V gene lookup returns CDR1 SQVTM and CDR2 ANQGSEA.